This TCR beta chain came from a study of PD-1 blockade in classical Hodgkin lymphoma (TCRdb year 2020). For the study in its entirety: Nivolumab dosing was 3 mg/kg intravenously every 2 weeks, continuing until either disease progression or unacceptable toxicity. The study used TCR beta sequencing and CyTOF to define a peripheral blood immune signature of response to PD-1 blockade in classical Hodgkin lymphoma.

The Qiagen DNeasy kit was used to extract genomic DNA both from unsorted PBMCs and from the negatively selected CD4+ and CD8+ fractions. Using primers that anneal to V and J segments, immunoSEQ multiplex PCR amplified the TCR beta CDR3 regions. Amplification bias was minimized using a synthetic immune receptor repertoire, and residual bias was removed computationally after sequencing. The original methods were these. Custom Python scripts were used to quantify repertoire diversity as the Shannon entropy index. Unsorted, CD4+ and CD8+ repertoires were analyzed separately, except for combined analyses in which CD4+ and CD8+ sequences were merged in silico. Clonal expansion was defined as a frequency increase of at least 2-fold after treatment compared with C1D1, and clones undetected at baseline were assigned a pseudocount of 0.5. Clones with 0 or 1 copy at C1D1 were defined as singleton clones, while clones with 2 or more copies were defined as non-singleton clones. By matching protein sequences in sorted samples from the same patient, clones expanded in unsorted samples were annotated as CD4+, CD8+ or unknown. Diversity changes from C1D1 to C4D1 were tested in paired samples using Wilcoxon tests. Not all clones reach the TCRdb copy of this immuneACCESS table, which keeps in-frame sequences only. Checked studies attribute under half of the gap to unresolved V genes and leave the rest unexplained. Clone size and V and J calls were adopted from that table, with D and trimming inferred from the DNA. This sample holds approximately 100,000 clones; 75% to 85% were observed only once. The biggest ten clones account for about 17% of the sample.

Concerning this clone: Its antigen is not yet known. No much larger clone exists at a distance of one base, and base qualities are not known.

The CDR3 runs 14 amino acids, cysteine and phenylalanine included. The sequence is cut down to CDR3 DNA, 42 bases in frame from base 1. In the germline V gene, CDR1 corresponds to MDHEN and CDR2 to SYDVKM. V drops 4 bases and J drops 0 bases, leaving 7 bases in between. General study outcomes and caveats: The study covered only a single clinical trial cohort, and the causes of the repertoire differences, possibly disease activity or prior therapy, were still not defined. Trial patients achieving complete response had baseline diversity similar to newly diagnosed patients, whereas partial responders and progressors had significantly lower diversity. Lower diversity was seen in patients whose nivolumab began less than 1 year after ASCT, and these patients were left out of later analyses so that immune reconstitution would not confound the results. CD4+ but not CD8+ TCR diversity rose significantly by C4D1 (p=0.0027 vs p=0.16), most apparent in complete responders (p=0.02). Baseline TCR diversity was reported to be lower in newly diagnosed patients than in healthy donors, and even lower in relapsed/refractory patients.

Interpreted using the paper, the time point label stands for: cycle 4 day 1 (C4D1), after more than five weeks of nivolumab. Every trial patient had relapsed following autologous stem cell transplantation, and prior brentuximab vedotin exposure was what differed among cohorts A, B and C. The trial cohort included 55 to 65 patients with relapsed/refractory classical Hodgkin lymphoma, and each patient had a best overall response of complete response, partial response or progressive disease. In the multi-cohort phase II CheckMate 205 trial, trial patients received single-agent nivolumab. An independent review committee assessed best overall response using the 2007 International Working Group response criteria. Trial PBMCs were collected immediately before nivolumab initiation (C1D1) and during therapy at cycle 2 day 1 and cycle 4 day 1. After peripheral blood was drawn into 8 mL Vacutainer Cell Preparation Tubes, PBMCs were isolated by centrifugation and then cryopreserved.

The material sequenced was peripheral blood mononuclear cells (PBMCs), taken before the fourth cycle of nivolumab. The rearrangement joined TRBV28 to TRBJ1-3, with an unclear D gene assignment. The TCR comes from a human donor with classical Hodgkin lymphoma. The sequence in DNA is TGTGCCAGCAGTTCGCGGGGCTCTGGAAACACCATATATTTT. This codes for CASSSRGSGNTIYF.